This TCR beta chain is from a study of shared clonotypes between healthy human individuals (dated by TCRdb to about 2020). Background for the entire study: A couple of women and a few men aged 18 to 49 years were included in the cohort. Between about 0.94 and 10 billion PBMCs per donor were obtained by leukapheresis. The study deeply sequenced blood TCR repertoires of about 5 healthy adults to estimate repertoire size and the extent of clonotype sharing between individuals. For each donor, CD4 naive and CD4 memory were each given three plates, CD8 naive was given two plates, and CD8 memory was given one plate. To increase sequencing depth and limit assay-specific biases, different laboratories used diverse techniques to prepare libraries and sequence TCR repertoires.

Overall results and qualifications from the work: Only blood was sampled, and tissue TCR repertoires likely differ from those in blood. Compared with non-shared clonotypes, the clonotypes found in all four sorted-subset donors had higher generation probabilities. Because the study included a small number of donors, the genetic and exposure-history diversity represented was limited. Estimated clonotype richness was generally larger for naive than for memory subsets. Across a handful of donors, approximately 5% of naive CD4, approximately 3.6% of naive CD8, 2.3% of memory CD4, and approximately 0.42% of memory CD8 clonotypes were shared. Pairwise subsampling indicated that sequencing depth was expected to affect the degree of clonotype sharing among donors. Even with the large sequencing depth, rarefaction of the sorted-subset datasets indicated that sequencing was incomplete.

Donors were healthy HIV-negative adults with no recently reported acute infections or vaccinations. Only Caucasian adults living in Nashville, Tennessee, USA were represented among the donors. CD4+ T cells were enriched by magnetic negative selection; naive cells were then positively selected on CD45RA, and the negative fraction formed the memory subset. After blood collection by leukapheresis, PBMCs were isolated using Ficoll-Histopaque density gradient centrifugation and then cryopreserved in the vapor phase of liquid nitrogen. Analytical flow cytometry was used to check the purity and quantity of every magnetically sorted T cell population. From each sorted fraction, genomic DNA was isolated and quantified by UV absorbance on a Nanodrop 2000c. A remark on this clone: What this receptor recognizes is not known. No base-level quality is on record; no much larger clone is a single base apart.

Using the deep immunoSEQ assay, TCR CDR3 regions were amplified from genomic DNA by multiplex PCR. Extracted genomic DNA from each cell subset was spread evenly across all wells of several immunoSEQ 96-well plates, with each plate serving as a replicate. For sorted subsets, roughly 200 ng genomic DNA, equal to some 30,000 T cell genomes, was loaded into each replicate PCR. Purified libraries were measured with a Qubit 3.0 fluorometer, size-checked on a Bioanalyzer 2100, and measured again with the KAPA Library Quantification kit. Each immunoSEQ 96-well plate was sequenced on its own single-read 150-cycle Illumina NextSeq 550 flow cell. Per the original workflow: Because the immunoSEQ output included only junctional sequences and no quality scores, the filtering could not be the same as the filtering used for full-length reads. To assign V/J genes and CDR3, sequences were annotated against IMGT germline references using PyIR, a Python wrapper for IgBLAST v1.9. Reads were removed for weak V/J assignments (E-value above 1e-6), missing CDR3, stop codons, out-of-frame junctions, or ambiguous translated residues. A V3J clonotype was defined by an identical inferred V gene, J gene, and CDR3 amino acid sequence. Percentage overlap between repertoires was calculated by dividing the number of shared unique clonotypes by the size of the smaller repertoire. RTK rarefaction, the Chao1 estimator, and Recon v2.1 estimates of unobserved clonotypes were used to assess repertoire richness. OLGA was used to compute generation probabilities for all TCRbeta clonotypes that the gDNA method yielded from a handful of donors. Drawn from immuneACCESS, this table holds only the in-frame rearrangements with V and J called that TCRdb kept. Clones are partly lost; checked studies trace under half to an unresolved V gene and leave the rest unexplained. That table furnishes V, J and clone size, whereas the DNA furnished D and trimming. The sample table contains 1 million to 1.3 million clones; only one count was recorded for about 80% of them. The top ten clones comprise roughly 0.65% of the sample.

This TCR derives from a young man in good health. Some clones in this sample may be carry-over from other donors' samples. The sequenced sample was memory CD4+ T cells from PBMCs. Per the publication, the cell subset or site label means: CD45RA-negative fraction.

The CDR3 reads as follows: CASSSSGGETQYF. In nucleotides, the sequence is TGCGCCAGCAGCTCTTCGGGGGGAGAGACCCAGTACTTC. The sequence is built from TRBV5-1 and TRBJ2-5, and TRBD2 aligns with 7 junction nucleotides. The CDR3 covers 13 residues, taking in both the cysteine and the phenylalanine. Only the CDR3 region is kept as DNA, spanning 39 bases read in frame from base 1. V loses 3 bases at its end and J loses 4 bases; junction bases beyond the gene matches: 3. Reading the germline V gene gives CDR1 SGHRS and CDR2 YFSETQ.